The 23 T cell receptor beta chains below were found in one sample sequenced in a study of T-cell reconstitution after alpha-beta-depleted transplantation in children. This sample's TCRbeta library carried unique molecular identifier barcodes. TCRdb processed the PCR reads anew with MiXCR; each CDR3 protein has one entry. The sample consists of around 700,000 distinct CDR3 sequences, about an eighth of them appearing once. The sequencing used PBMCs, collected before TCRalphabeta/CD19-depleted stem cell transplant. The receptors here all came from a girl aged 2-15 years with congenital amegakaryocytic thrombocytopenia, due to receive a stem cell transplant.

This clonotype was detected ten times or more. This chain connects TRBV5-1 to TRBJ2-1, with D perhaps assigned TRBD1 or TRBD2 (5 bases each). V lost 0 bases to trimming and J lost 6 bases, with 19 bases between them. Germline V gives CDR1 SGHRS, CDR2 YFSETQ. The CDR3 is 17 amino acids. The CDR3 region has the DNA TGCGCCAGCAGCTTGGAGGTGTCGGGGCCGAGGGGCAATGAGCAGTTCTTC. Translation: CASSLEVSGPRGNEQFF. The variable domain in full, completed from reference TRBV5-1 and TRBJ2-1, reads KAGVTQTPRYLIKTRGQQVTLSCSPISGHRSVSWYQQTPGQGLQFLFEYFSETQRNKGNFPGRFSGRQFSNSRSEMNVSTLELGDSALYLCASSLEVSGPRGNEQFFGPGTRLTVL.

This clonotype was found a few times. The rearrangement joins TRBV12-3 or TRBV12-4 to TRBJ2-3, with 12 bases that match TRBD2. This CDR3 region has 14 residues. V trimming: 11 bases; J trimming: 2 bases; junction bases outside the gene matches: 5. The CDR3 DNA follows: TGTGCCTCACTAGCGGGAGGTTTCACAGATACGCAGTATTTT. This encodes CASLAGGFTDTQYF.

In its sample, this clonotype was seen once. This rearrangement joins TRBV20-1 to TRBJ2-1; maybe TRBD2 (5 bases). This CDR3 has 13 residues. Trimming removed 8 bases at V and 3 bases at J, with 14 bases between. Looked up from germline, CDR1 is DFQATT and CDR2 is SNEGSKA (reference sequence). The CDR3, as DNA: TGCAGTCCCCGGGGAACCTACTACAATGAGCAGTTCTTC. Translating gives CSPRGTYYNEQFF.

The V gene is TRBV12-3 or TRBV12-4, the J gene TRBJ2-5; TRBD1 aligns across 8 bases. With 3 bases clipped from V and 4 bases from J, the junction kept 4 bases outside the gene matches. This CDR3 region has 14 residues. The CDR3 sequence is CASSFSGGRETQYF. The CDR3 nucleotides are TGTGCCAGCAGTTTCTCAGGGGGCCGAGAGACCCAGTACTTC.

The genes are TRBV29-1 and TRBJ2-2, with D unresolved. V was shortened by 2 bases and J by 6 bases, with 13 bases between the two germline ends. The CDR3 spans 14 residues. The germline V gene encodes CDR1 SQVTM and CDR2 ANQGSEA. Here the CDR3 DNA reads TGCAGCGTTGAATTTTACAATCGAGCCGGGGAGCTGTTTTTT. Amino acids: CSVEFYNRAGELFF.

This chain links TRBV7-2 with TRBJ2-1; a possible D gene is TRBD2 (6 bases). The CDR3 loop spans 17 amino acids. The V gene's germline CDR1 is SGHTA and CDR2 FQGNSA. V lost 0 bases and J lost 7, with 19 bases in between. The CDR3 DNA sequence: TGTGCCAGCAGCTTAGCGTTAGCCCTACCCGGAGGGAATGAGCAGTTCTTC. This encodes CASSLALALPGGNEQFF.

This clonotype was detected ten times or more. The chain uses TRBV24-1 and TRBJ2-3, with 7 nucleotides matching TRBD2. Germline V CDR1 and CDR2: KGHDR, SFDVKD. J was trimmed by 4 bases and V by 3 bases; bases with no gene match: 9. The length of the CDR3 is 16 residues. CDR3 nucleotides: TGTGCCACCAGTGATCCCACAGCGGGGCTCCCAGATACGCAGTATTTT. Its translation: CATSDPTAGLPDTQYF.

Ten or more counts support this clonotype. This chain links TRBV20-1 with TRBJ2-1; 7 nucleotides match TRBD2. The germline gives CDR1 DFQATT, CDR2 SNEGSKA (reference sequence). This CDR3 spans 16 amino acids. The trim removed 1 base at V and 8 bases at J, leaving 14 bases unmatched. This CDR3 is CSARGSAGIVIDEQFF. The CDR3 DNA reads TGCAGTGCTAGAGGTTCAGCGGGAATTGTTATTGATGAGCAGTTCTTC.

In this sample, this clonotype turned up many times. The V and J genes are TRBV6-1 and TRBJ2-7; the D call may be TRBD1 or TRBD2 (7 bases each). The germline V gene encodes CDR1 MNHNS and CDR2 SASEGT. V was trimmed by 6 bases and J by 0 bases, leaving 15 bases between them. This CDR3 contains 15 residues. CDR3 nucleotide sequence: TGTGCCAGCAGCCGCAGGGGGGGTTTCTCCTACGAGCAGTACTTC. It encodes CASSRRGGFSYEQYF.

The chain recombines TRBV7-9 with TRBJ2-2; D tentatively reads TRBD1 or TRBD2 (6 bases each). Trimming pared 5 bases from V and 6 bases from J, leaving 13 bases between. Germline CDR1 is SEHNR and CDR2 is FQNEAQ (reference sequence). The CDR3 spans 14 residues. The CDR3 here is CASSVGGGPGELFF. The CDR3 nucleotides are TGTGCCAGCAGCGTCGGAGGGGGTCCCGGGGAGCTGTTTTTT.

This sequence joins TRBV7-3 and TRBJ1-1; 9 positions match TRBD1. The V gene's germline CDR1 is SGHTA and CDR2 FQGTGA. J gave up 1 base and V 7 bases, and 4 bases lay outside the gene matches. The CDR3 is 14 residues long. The CDR3 sequence: CASKEGQGNTEAFF. DNA for the CDR3: TGTGCCAGCAAGGAGGGACAGGGGAACACTGAAGCTTTCTTT.

This clonotype came up a few times. This rearrangement joins TRBV7-9 to TRBJ2-7; 11 positions match TRBD2. V lost 4 bases, J lost 1 base, and 3 bases stayed unmatched. The germline V gene has CDR1 SEHNR and CDR2 FQNEAQ (reference sequence). This CDR3 spans 15 amino acids. In DNA form, the CDR3 reads TGTGCCAGCAGCTGGGGGACTAGCGGTTCCTACGAGCAGTACTTC. It is translated as CASSWGTSGSYEQYF.

This rearrangement joins TRBV15 to TRBJ2-2; TRBD1 might be the D (5 bases). The CDR3 is 14 residues long. CDR1 LNHNV and CDR2 YYDKDF come from the germline V gene (reference sequence). V lost 3 bases, J lost 1 base, and 6 bases lay in between. The DNA of the CDR3 is TGTGCCACCAGCAGTACAGGGAACACCGGGGAGCTGTTTTTT. Its translation is CATSSTGNTGELFF.

The CDR3 protein is CAISGSGEGANVLTF. The CDR3 nucleotides are TGTGCCATCAGTGGATCAGGGGAAGGGGCCAACGTCCTGACTTTC. The chain employs TRBV10-3 and TRBJ2-6, with TRBD1 as a possible D gene (6 bases). Trimming removed 4 bases at V and 4 bases at J, with 11 bases between. Germline-derived CDR1 and CDR2 are ENHRY and SYGVKD. This CDR3 has 15 residues.

The chain has TRBV7-6 and TRBJ2-3; D uncertain. Trimming stripped 5 bases from V and 2 bases from J, with 14 bases between. There are 15 residues in the CDR3. The germline V gene encodes CDR1 SGHVS and CDR2 FNYEAQ. CDR3 amino acids: CASSPAVSTTDTQYF. In DNA form, the CDR3 reads TGTGCCAGCAGCCCAGCAGTCTCAACCACAGATACGCAGTATTTT.

This chain uses TRBV15 with TRBJ2-4, with 7 positions matching TRBD2. Trimming cost V 6 bases and J 2 bases; bases outside gene matches: 4. This CDR3 is 14 amino acids long. The germline V gene encodes CDR1 LNHNV and CDR2 YYDKDF (reference sequence). The CDR3 protein is CATRGRDSKNIQYF. CDR3 DNA sequence: TGTGCCACCAGGGGGAGGGACTCCAAAAACATTCAGTACTTC. Complete variable domain (other parts from reference TRBV15 and TRBJ2-4): DAMVIQNPRYQVTQFGKPVTLSCSQTLNHNVMYWYQQKSSQAPKLLFHYYDKDFNNEADTPDNFQSRRPNTSFCFLDIRSPGLGDTAMYLCATRGRDSKNIQYFGAGTRLSVL.

This clonotype was detected only a few times. The rearrangement uses TRBV20-1 and TRBJ2-3; maybe TRBD2 (6 bases). The V and J ends lost 6 bases and 2 bases respectively, with 30 bases between them. CDR3 length: 19 amino acids. Germline values: CDR1 DFQATT, CDR2 SNEGSKA (reference sequence). CDR3 sequence: CSAPPERVNPVVHTDTQYF. The CDR3 DNA reads as TGCAGTGCCCCGCCTGAGCGGGTGAACCCGGTGGTCCACACAGATACGCAGTATTTT.

The CDR3 is CASSLAGGQNNQPQHF. CDR3 coding DNA: TGTGCCAGCAGCTTAGCGGGGGGACAGAACAATCAGCCCCAGCATTTT. The chain combines TRBV7-2 with TRBJ1-5, with 7 bases lining up with TRBD1. The CDR3 is made up of 16 amino acids. Germline CDR1 reads SGHTA; CDR2 reads FQGNSA. The junction had 5 bases not matched to a gene; V was cut back by 0 bases and J by 3 bases.

This clonotype was recorded a few times. V and J are TRBV30 and TRBJ1-4; D is uncertain. Germline V gene sequence: CDR1 GTSNPN, CDR2 SVGIG (reference sequence). The CDR3 sequence is 11 residues long. V lost 5 bases to trimming and J lost 8 bases, with 9 bases between them. The CDR3 region is CAWADAEKLFF. DNA for the CDR3: TGTGCCTGGGCCGACGCCGAAAAACTGTTTTTT.

This clonotype was observed a handful of times. V is TRBV7-9 and J is TRBJ2-1, with D possibly being TRBD1 (5 bases). The CDR3 runs 14 residues. Trimming pared 5 bases from V and 4 bases from J, leaving 12 bases between. The germline V gene has CDR1 SEHNR and CDR2 FQNEAQ (reference sequence). CDR3 sequence reads: CASSRRQSYNEQFF. CDR3 nucleotide sequence: TGTGCCAGCAGCCGACGACAGAGTTACAATGAGCAGTTCTTC.

This clonotype turned up a few times. V and J are TRBV29-1 and TRBJ1-1, with D maybe TRBD1 (5 bases). V was shortened by 0 bases and J by 3 bases, with 14 bases between the two germline ends. CDR1 and CDR2 from the germline V gene are SQVTM and ANQGSEA. This CDR3 is built from 15 residues. The CDR3 is CSVEDAGTVYTEAFF. The DNA for the CDR3 is TGCAGCGTTGAAGATGCAGGGACTGTTTACACTGAAGCTTTCTTT.

This clonotype came up many times. The chain links TRBV5-1 to TRBJ2-7, with D possibly called TRBD1 or TRBD2 (6 bases each). With 4 bases removed from V and 4 bases from J, the gap between germline ends came to 21 bases. The length of the CDR3 is 16 residues. Germline-derived CDR1 and CDR2 are SGHRS and YFSETQ. CDR3 DNA: TGCGCCAGCAGCGCCCCTCAGGGGACTTCGACTTACGAGCAGTACTTC. Its translation is CASSAPQGTSTYEQYF. Combining the CDR3 with reference TRBV5-1 and TRBJ2-7 gives the whole variable domain KAGVTQTPRYLIKTRGQQVTLSCSPISGHRSVSWYQQTPGQGLQFLFEYFSETQRNKGNFPGRFSGRQFSNSRSEMNVSTLELGDSALYLCASSAPQGTSTYEQYFGPGTRLTVT.

V is TRBV18 and J is TRBJ1-1, with D uncertain. V was clipped by 0 bases and J by 4 bases, with 9 bases between them. The germline V gene encodes CDR1 KGHSH and CDR2 LQKENI. The CDR3 has 14 residues. CDR3 amino acids: CASSPPGHRTEAFF. CDR3 DNA: TGTGCCAGCTCACCACCGGGCCACCGCACTGAAGCTTTCTTT.